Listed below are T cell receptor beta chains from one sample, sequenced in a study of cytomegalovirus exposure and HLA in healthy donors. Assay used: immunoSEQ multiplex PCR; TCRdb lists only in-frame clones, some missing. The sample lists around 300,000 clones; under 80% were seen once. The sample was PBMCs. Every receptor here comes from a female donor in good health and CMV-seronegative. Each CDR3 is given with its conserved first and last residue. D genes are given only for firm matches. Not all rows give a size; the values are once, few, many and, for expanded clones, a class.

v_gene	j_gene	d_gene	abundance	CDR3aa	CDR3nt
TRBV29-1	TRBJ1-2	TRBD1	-	CSVGETGPGGYTF	TGCAGCGTTGGCGAGACAGGGCCGGGTGGCTACACCTTC
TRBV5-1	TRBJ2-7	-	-	CASSSGQSNEQYF	TGCGCCAGCAGCTCAGGGCAGTCCAACGAGCAGTACTTC
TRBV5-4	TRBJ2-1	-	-	CASSPVWSEQFF	TGTGCCAGCAGCCCGGTCTGGAGTGAGCAGTTCTTC
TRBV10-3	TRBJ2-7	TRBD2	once	CATRTSYEQYF	TGTGCCACCAGGACTAGCTACGAGCAGTACTTC
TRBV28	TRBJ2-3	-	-	CASSSGGLGYTDTQYF	TGTGCCAGCAGTTCCGGCGGGCTAGGCTACACAGATACGCAGTATTTT
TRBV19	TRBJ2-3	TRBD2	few	CAAGGRRTDTQYF	TGTGCCGCGGGCGGGAGACGGACAGATACGCAGTATTTT
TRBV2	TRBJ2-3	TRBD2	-	CASSLAGTGFTDTQYF	TGTGCCAGCAGTCTAGCGGGAACGGGTTTTACAGATACGCAGTATTTT
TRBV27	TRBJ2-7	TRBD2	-	CASSLETSGNEQYF	TGTGCCAGCAGTTTAGAGACTAGCGGGAACGAGCAGTACTTC
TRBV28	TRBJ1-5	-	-	CASSLPGLGNQPQHF	TGTGCCAGCAGTTTGCCAGGGTTGGGCAATCAGCCCCAGCATTTT
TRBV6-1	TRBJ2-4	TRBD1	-	CASSEGNRGKNIQYF	TGTGCCAGCAGTGAAGGGAACAGGGGGAAAAACATTCAGTACTTC
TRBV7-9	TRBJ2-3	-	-	CASSFELDTDTQYF	TGTGCCAGCAGCTTCGAGTTAGACACAGATACGCAGTATTTT
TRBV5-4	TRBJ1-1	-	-	CASSSQDRYTEAFF	TGTGCCAGCAGCTCACAAGACAGATACACTGAAGCTTTCTTT
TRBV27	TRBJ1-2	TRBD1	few	CASSRQGGYGYTF	TGTGCCAGCAGTCGACAGGGTGGCTATGGCTACACCTTC
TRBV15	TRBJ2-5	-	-	CATSSPGAPRAETQYF	TGTGCCACCAGCAGCCCAGGGGCCCCCCGCGCAGAGACCCAGTACTTC
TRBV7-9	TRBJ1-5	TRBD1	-	CASSRDREPGQPQHF	TGTGCCAGCAGCAGGGACAGGGAACCTGGTCAGCCCCAGCATTTT
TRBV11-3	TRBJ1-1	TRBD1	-	CASTGTVAQNTEAFF	TGTGCCAGCACTGGGACAGTTGCCCAGAACACTGAAGCTTTCTTT
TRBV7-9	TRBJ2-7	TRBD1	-	CASSKDRAEGYEQYF	TGTGCCAGCAGCAAAGACAGGGCTGAGGGCTACGAGCAGTACTTC
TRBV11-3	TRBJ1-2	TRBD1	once	CASSLQGVGDYTF	TGTGCCAGCAGCCTACAGGGGGTCGGTGACTACACCTTC
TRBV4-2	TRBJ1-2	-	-	CASSQAPNQGHGYTF	TGTGCCAGCAGCCAAGCCCCGAATCAGGGGCATGGCTACACCTTC
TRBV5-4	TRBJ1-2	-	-	CASSLGQVYGYTF	TGTGCCAGCAGCTTGGGACAGGTCTATGGCTACACCTTC
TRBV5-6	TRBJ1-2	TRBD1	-	CASSNSFVIQGGGYTF	TGTGCCAGCAGCAATTCATTTGTTATACAGGGGGGCGGCTACACCTTC
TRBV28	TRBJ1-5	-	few	CATRLSSNQPQHF	TGTGCCACCCGACTGAGTAGCAATCAGCCCCAGCATTTT
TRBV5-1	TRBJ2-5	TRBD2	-	CASSTSLAGGPGAQYF	TGCGCCAGCAGCACCTCACTAGCGGGAGGGCCAGGGGCCCAGTACTTC
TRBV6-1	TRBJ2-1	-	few	CASSDGSSYNEQFF	TGTGCCAGCAGTGATGGCTCCTCCTACAATGAGCAGTTCTTC
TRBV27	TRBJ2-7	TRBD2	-	CASFQYSGTSGSRYEQYF	TGTGCCAGCTTCCAGTACTCCGGGACTAGCGGGAGTCGATACGAGCAGTACTTC
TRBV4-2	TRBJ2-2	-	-	CASSQDWQGGNTGELFF	TGTGCCAGCAGCCAAGATTGGCAGGGAGGGAACACCGGGGAGCTGTTTTTT
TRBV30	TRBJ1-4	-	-	CASRGKNEKLFF	TGTGCCTCCCGGGGGAAGAATGAAAAACTGTTTTTT
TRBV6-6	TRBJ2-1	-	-	CASSPDYNEQFF	TGTGCCAGCAGCCCAGACTACAATGAGCAGTTCTTC
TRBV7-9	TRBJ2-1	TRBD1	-	CASSFYRDRERNEQFF	TGTGCCAGCAGCTTTTACCGGGACAGAGAGCGCAATGAGCAGTTCTTC
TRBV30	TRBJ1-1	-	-	CAWIPDPSRTYLGTEAFF	TGTGCCTGGATCCCAGACCCATCCCGGACATACCTGGGCACTGAAGCTTTCTTT
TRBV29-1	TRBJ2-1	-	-	CSVTSPSYNEQFF	TGCAGCGTTACTAGTCCCTCCTACAATGAGCAGTTCTTC
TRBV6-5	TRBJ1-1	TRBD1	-	CASSSVPGQGRDEAFF	TGTGCCAGCAGTTCGGTTCCTGGACAGGGGAGGGATGAAGCTTTCTTT
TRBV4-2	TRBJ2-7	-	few	CASSPIETADTYEQYF	TGTGCCAGCAGCCCCATAGAGACAGCCGACACTTACGAGCAGTACTTC
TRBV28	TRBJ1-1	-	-	CASSRGTVRTEAFF	TGTGCCAGCAGTAGAGGAACCGTTCGAACTGAAGCTTTCTTT
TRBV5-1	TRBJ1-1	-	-	CASSLAGMDTEAFF	TGCGCCAGCAGCTTGGCAGGGATGGACACTGAAGCTTTCTTT
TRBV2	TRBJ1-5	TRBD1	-	CASSRDSLTISNQPQHF	TGTGCCAGCAGCCGGGACAGCCTGACGATTAGCAATCAGCCCCAGCATTTT
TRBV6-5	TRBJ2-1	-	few	CASSYGGTVYNEQFF	TGTGCCAGCAGTTACGGCGGGACCGTCTACAATGAGCAGTTCTTC
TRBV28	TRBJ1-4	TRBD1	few	CASSTGTGFGKLFF	TGTGCCAGCAGCACCGGGACAGGGTTCGGAAAACTGTTTTTT
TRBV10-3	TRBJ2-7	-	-	CAISEFGSRENEQYF	TGTGCCATCAGTGAGTTCGGGTCGCGGGAAAACGAGCAGTACTTC
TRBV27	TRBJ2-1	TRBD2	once	CASSSLGLATEQFF	TGTGCCAGCAGTTCTCTGGGACTAGCGACTGAGCAGTTCTTC
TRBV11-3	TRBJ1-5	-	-	CASSLDSGANQPQHF	TGTGCCAGCAGCTTAGATTCAGGGGCTAATCAGCCCCAGCATTTT
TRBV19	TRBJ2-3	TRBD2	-	CASSQRESFTDTQYF	TGTGCCAGTAGCCAGCGGGAGAGTTTCACAGATACGCAGTATTTT
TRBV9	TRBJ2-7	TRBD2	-	CASSSGTSVVYEQYF	TGTGCCAGCAGCTCCGGGACTAGCGTGGTCTACGAGCAGTACTTC
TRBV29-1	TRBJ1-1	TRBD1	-	CSVAQGNTEAFF	TGCAGCGTTGCACAGGGGAATACTGAAGCTTTCTTT
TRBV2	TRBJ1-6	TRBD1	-	CASTTTGTGVSPLHF	TGTGCCAGCACTACGACCGGGACAGGGGTCTCACCCCTCCACTTT
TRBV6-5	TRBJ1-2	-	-	CASGTGVYGYTF	TGTGCCAGCGGTACAGGAGTCTATGGCTACACCTTC
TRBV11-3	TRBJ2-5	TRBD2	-	CASSLAVAGFGETQYF	TGTGCCAGCAGCTTAGCGGTAGCGGGATTTGGGGAGACCCAGTACTTC
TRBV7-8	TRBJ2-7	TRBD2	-	CASSPPGTSGYEQYF	TGTGCCAGCAGCCCCCCCGGGACTAGTGGGTACGAGCAGTACTTC
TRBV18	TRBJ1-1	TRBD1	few	CASSPRRTGGDNTEAFF	TGTGCCAGCTCACCGAGGAGGACAGGGGGCGATAACACTGAAGCTTTCTTT
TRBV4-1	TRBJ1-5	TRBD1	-	CASSQVGTGGVGNQPQHF	TGCGCCAGCAGCCAAGTAGGGACAGGGGGCGTAGGCAATCAGCCCCAGCATTTT
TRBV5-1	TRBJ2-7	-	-	CASRVQGYEQYF	TGCGCCAGCAGAGTTCAGGGTTACGAGCAGTACTTC
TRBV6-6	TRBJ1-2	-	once	CASGKKNYGYTF	TGTGCCAGCGGCAAAAAGAACTATGGCTACACCTTC
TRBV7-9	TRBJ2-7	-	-	CASGGGTLEQYF	TGTGCCAGCGGGGGTGGGACACTCGAGCAGTACTTC
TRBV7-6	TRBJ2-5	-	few	CASSLEGYQETQYF	TGTGCCAGCAGCTTGGAGGGGTACCAAGAGACCCAGTACTTC
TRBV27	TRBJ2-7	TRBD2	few	CASSSLAGGTYEQYF	TGTGCCAGCAGTTCTCTAGCGGGAGGGACCTACGAGCAGTACTTC